The sequence of this T cell receptor (beta chain) was determined in a study of blood T cell repertoires in COVID-19. The V and J ends lost 6 bases and 4 bases respectively, with 16 bases between them. The CDR3 is 15 residues long. Germline-derived CDR1 and CDR2 are MNHEY and SMNVEV (reference sequence). TCRdb's copy holds only in-frame clones and misses some; the assay was immunoSEQ multiplex PCR. The sample holds 130,000 or so clones, about 82% seen once. V gene TRBV27 combines with J gene TRBJ1-3; D call uncertain. Material: peripheral blood. The TCR was taken from an older woman with acute or convalescent COVID-19. This CDR3 is CASSLYRGGGNTIYF. The CDR3 DNA reads TGTGCCAGCAGCCTTTATCGCGGCGGCGGAAACACCATATATTTT.